This T cell receptor beta chain appears in the sequencing data of a study of regulatory T cells in long-lasting Graves disease. Looking at the study overall: Positive TSH receptor antibodies alongside over 5 years of antithyroid drugs were what marked Graves' disease as persistent. Notes on the study in general: Reduced TCR diversity was observed in persistent Graves' patients versus newly diagnosed patients. It was possible that the small sample size reduced accuracy.

CDR1 is SGHDT and CDR2 is YYEEEE in the germline V gene. V was pared by 4 bases and J by 1 base, with 17 bases between. The CDR3 has 16 residues. Time point given: persistent/refractory GD, antithyroid drugs over 5 years with positive TRAb. With RNA extracted from PBMCs as input, the TCR library was made. Diagnoses of Graves' disease were made by American Thyroid Association guidelines. About this clonotype: What it binds is not known.

Through Arm-PCR of CDR3 regions and iRepertoire HTBI primers, TCR beta libraries were built. MiXCR was run by TCRdb on the multiplex PCR reads, yielding one entry per CDR3 protein. The data hold roughly 700,000 distinct CDR3 sequences, with 25% to 35% observed a single time. The source material was peripheral blood mononuclear cells (PBMCs), sampled when the disease was refractory, from a patient treated with antithyroid drugs. The clonotype was recovered from a female donor with Graves disease. V usage is TRBV5-6 and J usage is TRBJ1-2; D gene uncertain. CDR3: CASSKAGPSINYGYTF. The CDR3 DNA reads TGTGCCAGCAGCAAGGCCGGGCCTTCTATTAACTATGGCTACACCTTC.